This TCR beta chain was identified in a study of human T cells and chemical hapten exposure. Background on the study: Patients received weekly diphenylcyclopropenone doses to the scalp throughout the roughly 23-week study.

This clonotype was picked up a small number of times. Germline values: CDR1 SSHAT, CDR2 FNYEAQ (reference sequence). Trimming at V came to 4 bases and at J to 3 bases, leaving 6 bases not matched to a gene. The CDR3 is 15 residues long. Individual cDNA molecules in this library carried unique molecular identifiers. MiXCR, run by TCRdb on the RACE reads, gives a single entry per CDR3 protein. The sample records over 300,000 distinct CDR3 sequences, approximately 5.1% being singletons. Time point here: pre-sensitization, week 0. Treatment of the sample: therapeutic diphenylcyclopropenone sensitization with weekly scalp DPC.

The starting material was whole blood, obtained in connection with sensitization to the hapten diphenylcyclopropenone (DPC). This chain connects TRBV7-7 to TRBJ1-5, with 7 bases identical to TRBD1. This clonotype originated in a woman in her forties or fifties with alopecia areata. Some clones in this sample may be carry-over from other donors' samples. The CDR3, as DNA: TGTGCCAGCAGCTCCAGGGGGAAGGACAATCAGCCCCAGCATTTT. Translating it yields CASSSRGKDNQPQHF. Combining the CDR3 with reference TRBV7-7 and TRBJ1-5 gives the whole variable domain GAGVSQSPRYKVTKRGQDVTLRCDPISSHATLYWYQQALGQGPEFLTYFNYEAQPDKSGLPSDRFSAERPEGSISTLTIQRTEQRDSAMYRCASSSRGKDNQPQHFGDGTRLSIL.